The 24 T cell receptor beta chains listed next were all sequenced from one sample in a study of CD8+ T cells in alopecia areata. Following RNA extraction, reverse transcription yielded cDNA that acted as the sequencing template. TCRdb's copy holds only in-frame clones and misses some; the assay was immunoSEQ multiplex PCR. Found here are under 350,000 clones, roughly 60% of them singletons; the top ten hold less than 2%. Regarding treatment: oral pan-JAK inhibitor, 5-10 mg twice daily. The material was CD4+ T cells sorted from blood, obtained at week 24, from a patient treated with tofacitinib. The receptors stem from a human donor with alopecia areata.

The rearrangement uses TRBV7-9 and TRBJ2-2, with D uncertain. The ends were cut back, 2 bases at V and 4 bases at J, with 8 bases in the middle. From germline, CDR1 is SEHNR and CDR2 FQNEAQ (reference sequence). This CDR3 is built from 14 residues. This CDR3 reads CASSLSRVTGELFF. The CDR3 DNA sequence: TGTGCCAGCAGCTTATCCCGAGTCACCGGGGAGCTGTTTTTT.

The gene calls are TRBV7-2 and TRBJ2-1, with D possibly matching TRBD2 (5 bases). The CDR3 totals 14 residues. Trimming shortened V by 5 bases and J by 4 bases, and 12 bases separated the two germline ends. Germline CDR1 reads SGHTA; CDR2 reads FQGNSA. The CDR3 DNA reads TGTGCCAGCAGCCTAACACTAGATTACAATGAGCAGTTCTTC. It specifies CASSLTLDYNEQFF. Looking up the rest from reference TRBV7-2 and TRBJ2-1 gives the full variable domain: GAGVSQSPSNKVTEKGKDVELRCDPISGHTALYWYRQSLGQGLEFLIYFQGNSAPDKSGLPSDRFSAERTGGSVSTLTIQRTQQEDSAVYLCASSLTLDYNEQFFGPGTRLTVL.

This rearrangement joins TRBV7-2 to TRBJ2-7; 7 bases match TRBD2. The CDR3 runs to 13 residues. J was trimmed by 6 bases and V by 5 bases; bases with no gene match: 7. CDR1 is SGHTA, CDR2 FQGNSA, per germline. The CDR3, as DNA: TGTGCCAGCAGCGTTGATCAGCGGGGCGAGCAGTACTTC. This translates into CASSVDQRGEQYF.

This clone was seen only a few times. CDR3: CASSFTGELFF. Written as DNA, the CDR3 is TGTGCCAGCAGCTTCACCGGGGAGCTGTTTTTT. The gene calls are TRBV11-1 and TRBJ2-2, with D uncertain. Per germline, CDR1 SGHAT and CDR2 FQDESV (reference sequence). This CDR3 comprises 11 residues. V dropped 3 bases and J dropped 4 bases, with 0 bases sitting between them.

This clone showed up just a few times. V usage is TRBV6-1 and J usage is TRBJ1-2, with D uncertain. V lost 0 bases and J 2 bases, leaving 7 bases between the germline ends. Germline-derived CDR1 and CDR2 are MNHNS and SASEGT. The CDR3 totals 14 residues. CDR3: CASSEAVGNYGYTF. CDR3 DNA: TGTGCCAGCAGTGAAGCCGTGGGGAACTATGGCTACACCTTC.

The rearrangement joins TRBV30 to TRBJ1-2; 7 bases align to TRBD1. Germline loops: CDR1 GTSNPN, CDR2 SVGIG (reference sequence). This CDR3 spans 11 amino acids. With 5 bases clipped from V and 8 bases from J, the junction kept 5 bases outside the gene matches. The CDR3 loop reads CAWYQGGGYTF. For the CDR3, the DNA is TGTGCCTGGTACCAGGGGGGCGGCTACACCTTC.

This clone appeared a few times. Other DNA sequences in the sample encode the same CDR3. V and J are TRBV30 and TRBJ1-4; unclear D gene. The CDR3 spans 11 residues. Per the germline V gene, CDR1 is GTSNPN and CDR2 is SVGIG (reference sequence). The V end was cut by 3 bases, the J end by 5 bases, with 4 bases between. The DNA of the CDR3 is TGTGCCTGGAGCACAAATGAAAAACTGTTTTTT. It is translated as CAWSTNEKLFF.

DNA for the CDR3: TGTGCCAGCAGCCCCTTGGATGAGCAGTTCTTC. It encodes CASSPLDEQFF. The genes are TRBV7-2 and TRBJ2-1; D is undetermined. The CDR3 is made up of 11 amino acids. Germline CDR1 is SGHTA and CDR2 is FQGNSA. V gave up 5 bases and J gave up 8 bases, with 7 bases separating them.

V usage is TRBV7-2 and J usage is TRBJ1-1; no clear D. Germline V gene lookup returns CDR1 SGHTA and CDR2 FQGNSA. V gave up 1 base and J gave up 1 base, with 10 bases separating them. This CDR3 is built from 15 residues. The CDR3 is CASSLGQDWNTEAFF. CDR3 DNA sequence: TGTGCCAGCAGCTTAGGGCAGGATTGGAACACTGAAGCTTTCTTT.

The chain carries TRBV6-5 and TRBJ1-2, with TRBD1 matching 9 bases. Germline lookup yields CDR1 MNHEY and CDR2 SVGAGI. The CDR3 consists of 15 residues. V gave up 5 bases and J gave up 6 bases; unmatched junction bases: 10. Here the CDR3 DNA reads TGTGCCAGCAGTCTTACTACAGGGGGCCGGCATGGCTACACCTTC. Its translation: CASSLTTGGRHGYTF.

This clone was observed many times. This chain links TRBV28 with TRBJ2-3, with TRBD1 matching over 8 bases. CDR1 is MDHEN, CDR2 SYDVKM, per germline. With V trimmed by 4 bases and J by 6 bases, 9 bases remained unmatched. The CDR3 covers 15 residues. The CDR3 reads CASSSPGQGRDTQYF. The DNA of the CDR3 is TGTGCCAGCAGTTCACCCGGACAGGGAAGGGATACGCAGTATTTT.

This clone has ten or more counts. The chain employs TRBV5-1 and TRBJ2-5; D unclear. Between the trimmed V and J ends, which lost 0 bases and 4 bases, there was a span of 10 bases. Germline assignment: CDR1 SGHRS and CDR2 YFSETQ. This CDR3 is 14 amino acids long. CDR3 region: CASSLALGRETQYF. In nucleotides, the CDR3 is TGCGCCAGCAGCTTGGCTCTCGGGCGAGAGACCCAGTACTTC.

The V and J genes are TRBV4-3 and TRBJ2-3; D uncertain. The CDR3 extends over 14 amino acids. V was cut by 0 bases and J by 1 base, with 5 bases left in between. Germline V lookup: CDR1 LGHNA, CDR2 YSLEER. CDR3 coding DNA: TGCGCCAGCAGCCAAGAGATCGGCACAGATACGCAGTATTTT. It codes for CASSQEIGTDTQYF.

The chain couples TRBV10-2 to TRBJ2-7, with D perhaps given as TRBD1 or TRBD2 (5 bases each). The CDR3 is 13 residues long. Looked up from germline, CDR1 is WSHSY and CDR2 is SAAADI. V was clipped by 7 bases and J by 2 bases, with 12 bases between them. The DNA for the CDR3 is TGCGCCAGCACCCCGGGACGGCCCTACGAGCAGTACTTC. Translated: CASTPGRPYEQYF.

This clone was seen a handful of times. The chain couples TRBV29-1 to TRBJ2-5; TRBD1 aligns across 10 bases. The CDR3 consists of 14 residues. CDR1 is SQVTM, CDR2 ANQGSEA, per germline. Unmatched junction bases numbered 5, after V lost 7 bases and J lost 0 bases. CDR3 in DNA: TGCAGCGACGGGACAGGGGCGTACCAAGAGACCCAGTACTTC. Protein sequence: CSDGTGAYQETQYF.

The rearrangement joins TRBV19 to TRBJ1-2; D might be TRBD1 (5 bases). Trimming removed 3 bases from V and 11 bases from J, with 10 bases in between. The germline gives CDR1 LNHDA, CDR2 SQIVND (reference sequence). The CDR3 runs 11 residues. CDR3 coding DNA: TGTGCCAGTAGTATTGGAGGGGTTTACACCTTC. Residues: CASSIGGVYTF.

The V and J genes are TRBV6-5 and TRBJ1-2; no clear D gene. This CDR3 region has 13 residues. V was cut by 0 bases and J by 4 bases, with 6 bases left in between. Germline loops: CDR1 MNHEY, CDR2 SVGAGI. DNA for the CDR3: TGTGCCAGCAGTTACTCCCCCTCCTATGGCTACACCTTC. It translates to CASSYSPSYGYTF.

The chain couples TRBV30 to TRBJ1-1, with D perhaps matching TRBD1 (6 bases). The CDR3 is 14 residues long. CDR1 GTSNPN and CDR2 SVGIG come from the germline V gene (reference sequence). V dropped 5 bases and J dropped 1 base, with 14 bases sitting between them. The CDR3: CAWHRPRGNTEAFF. CDR3 bases: TGTGCCTGGCATAGACCCAGGGGGAACACTGAAGCTTTCTTT.

This chain connects TRBV5-1 to TRBJ2-7; D is uncertain. The CDR3 extends over 14 amino acids. CDR1 SGHRS and CDR2 YFSETQ come from the germline V gene. With 1 base removed from V and 4 bases from J, the gap between germline ends came to 12 bases. The CDR3 loop is CASSLIGLVYEQYF. The CDR3 DNA reads as TGCGCCAGCAGCTTGATCGGTCTCGTTTACGAGCAGTACTTC.

DNA of the CDR3: TGTGCCAGCAGTCCTGGGACTCTTCAAGAGACCCAGTACTTC. This translates into CASSPGTLQETQYF. This chain joins TRBV2 and TRBJ2-5; perhaps TRBD2 as D (6 bases). The CDR3 is 14 amino acids. Germline V gives CDR1 SNHLY, CDR2 FYNNEI. V dropped 5 bases and J dropped 2 bases, with 12 bases sitting between them.

This clone was observed at least ten times. The V and J genes are TRBV27 and TRBJ2-7, with 7 bases lining up with TRBD1. This CDR3 comprises 17 residues. The V gene end was trimmed by 6 bases and the J gene end by 2 bases; junction bases not matched to a gene: 16. CDR1 is MNHEY and CDR2 is SMNVEV in the germline V gene (reference sequence). The CDR3 bases are TGTGCCAGCAGCCCAAACGGACTGGGACAGCTAACCTACGAGCAGTACTTC. Amino acid sequence: CASSPNGLGQLTYEQYF.

The rearrangement links TRBV11-2 to TRBJ2-4; TRBD2 matches at 10 bases. CDR3 length: 18 residues. Losses at the gene ends were 5 bases for V and 3 bases for J; bases not matched to a gene: 13. Germline CDR1 and CDR2: SGHAT and FQNNGV. The CDR3 protein is CASSPIRSGGSFKNIQYF. CDR3 coding DNA: TGTGCCAGCAGCCCAATCCGTAGCGGGGGGTCTTTCAAAAACATTCAGTACTTC.

This clone was observed a few times. This rearrangement joins TRBV29-1 to TRBJ2-5; D unresolved. The CDR3 is 12 residues long. Germline CDR1 and CDR2: SQVTM and ANQGSEA. V gave up 7 bases and J gave up 5 bases, with 14 bases separating them. CDR3 protein: CSALDPGETQYF. The CDR3 nucleotides are TGCAGCGCCCTCGACCCTGGGGAGACCCAGTACTTC.

This clone was counted between two and nine times. This chain connects TRBV11-2 to TRBJ2-3; unclear D gene. Trimming cost V 5 bases and J 2 bases, with 11 bases left between them. The CDR3 has 14 residues. Germline CDR1 SGHAT, CDR2 FQNNGV. Here the CDR3 reads CASSLNPLTDTQYF. CDR3 in DNA: TGTGCCAGCAGCCTTAACCCCCTCACAGATACGCAGTATTTT.